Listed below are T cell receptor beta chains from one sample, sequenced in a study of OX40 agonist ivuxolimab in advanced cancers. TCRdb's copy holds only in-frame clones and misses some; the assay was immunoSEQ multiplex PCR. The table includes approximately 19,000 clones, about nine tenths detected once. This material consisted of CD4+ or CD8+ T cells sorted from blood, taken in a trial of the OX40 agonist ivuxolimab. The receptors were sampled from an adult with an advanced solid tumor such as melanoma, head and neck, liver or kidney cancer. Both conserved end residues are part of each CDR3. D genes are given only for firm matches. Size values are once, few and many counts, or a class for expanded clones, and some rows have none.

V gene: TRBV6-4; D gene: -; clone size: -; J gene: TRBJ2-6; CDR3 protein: CASSDEASSGANVLTF; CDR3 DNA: TGTGCCAGCAGTGATGAGGCTAGCTCTGGGGCCAACGTCCTGACTTTC
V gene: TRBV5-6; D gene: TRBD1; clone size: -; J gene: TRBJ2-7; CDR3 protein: CASSSPGQGDYEQYF; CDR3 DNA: TGTGCCAGCAGCTCCCCGGGACAGGGGGACTACGAGCAGTACTTC
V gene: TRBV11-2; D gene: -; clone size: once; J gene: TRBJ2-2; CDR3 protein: CASTTLGAGNTGELFF; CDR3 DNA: TGTGCCAGCACCACTCTTGGGGCAGGGAACACCGGGGAGCTGTTTTTT
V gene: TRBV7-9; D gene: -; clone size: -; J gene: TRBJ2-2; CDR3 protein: CASSVDRTNTGELFF; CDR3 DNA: TGTGCCAGCAGCGTGGACAGAACGAACACCGGGGAGCTGTTTTTT
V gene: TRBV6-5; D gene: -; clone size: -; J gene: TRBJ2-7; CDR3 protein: CASSYSGTEQYF; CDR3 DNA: TGTGCCAGCAGTTACTCTGGGACCGAGCAGTACTTC
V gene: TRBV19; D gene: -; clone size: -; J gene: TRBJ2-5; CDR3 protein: CASSIVAGGGETQYF; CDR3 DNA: TGTGCCAGTAGTATAGTTGCAGGGGGGGGAGAGACCCAGTACTTC
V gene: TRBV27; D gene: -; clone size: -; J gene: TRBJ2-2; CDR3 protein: CASSLSWGTVNTGELFF; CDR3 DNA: TGTGCCAGCAGTTTATCCTGGGGAACAGTAAACACCGGGGAGCTGTTTTTT
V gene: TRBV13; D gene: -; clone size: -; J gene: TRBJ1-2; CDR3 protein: CASSSQGRHGYTF; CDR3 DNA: TGTGCCAGCAGCTCACAGGGACGACATGGCTACACCTTC
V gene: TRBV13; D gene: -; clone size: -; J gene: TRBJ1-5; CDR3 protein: CASSLAGVDSNQPQHF; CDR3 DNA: TGTGCCAGCAGCTTAGCAGGGGTTGATAGCAATCAGCCCCAGCATTTT
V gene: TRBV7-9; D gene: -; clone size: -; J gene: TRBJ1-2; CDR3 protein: CASSLGARGAYGYTF; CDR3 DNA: TGTGCCAGCAGCTTAGGCGCCAGGGGAGCCTATGGCTACACCTTC
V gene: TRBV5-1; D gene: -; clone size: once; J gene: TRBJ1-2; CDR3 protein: CASSFKWAGDGYTF; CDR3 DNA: TGCGCCAGCAGCTTCAAATGGGCAGGGGATGGCTACACCTTC
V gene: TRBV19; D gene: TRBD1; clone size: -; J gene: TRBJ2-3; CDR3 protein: CASSTRRTGGPDTQYF; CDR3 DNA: TGTGCCAGTAGTACCCGAAGGACAGGGGGCCCCGATACGCAGTATTTT
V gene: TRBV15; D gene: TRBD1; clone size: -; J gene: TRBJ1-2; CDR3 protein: CATRGTGANYGYTF; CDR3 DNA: TGTGCCACCAGAGGGACAGGGGCTAACTATGGCTACACCTTC
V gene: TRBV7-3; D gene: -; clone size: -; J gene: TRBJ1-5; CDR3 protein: CASSLGPRGVNQPQHF; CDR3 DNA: TGTGCCAGCAGCTTAGGGCCTAGGGGAGTCAATCAGCCCCAGCATTTT
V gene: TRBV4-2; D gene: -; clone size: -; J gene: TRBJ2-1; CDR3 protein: CASSQDFLLGPTLDEQFF; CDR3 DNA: TGTGCCAGCAGCCAAGATTTCTTGCTGGGGCCCACCTTGGATGAGCAGTTCTTC
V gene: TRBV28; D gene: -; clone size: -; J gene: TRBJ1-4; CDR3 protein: CASRDSNEKLFF; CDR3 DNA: TGTGCCAGCAGAGATTCAAATGAAAAACTGTTTTTT
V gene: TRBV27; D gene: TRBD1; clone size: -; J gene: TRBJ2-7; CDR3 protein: CASSLIQGTYEQYF; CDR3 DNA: TGTGCCAGCAGTTTAATACAGGGGACCTACGAGCAGTACTTC
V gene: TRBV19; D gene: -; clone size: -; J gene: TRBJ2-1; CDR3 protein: CASSDLAGRVNEQFF; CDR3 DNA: TGTGCCAGTAGTGATTTGGCGGGACGCGTCAATGAGCAGTTCTTC
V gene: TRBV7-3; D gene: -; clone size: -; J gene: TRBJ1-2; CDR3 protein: CASSLNTGNGYTF; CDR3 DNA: TGTGCCAGCAGCTTAAATACAGGGAATGGCTACACCTTC
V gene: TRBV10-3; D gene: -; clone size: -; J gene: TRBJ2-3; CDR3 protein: CAISEGQWGDTQYF; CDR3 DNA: TGTGCCATCAGTGAAGGTCAGTGGGGAGATACGCAGTATTTT
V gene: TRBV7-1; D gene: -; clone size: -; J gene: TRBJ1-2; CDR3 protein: CASSRYEGKTYGYTF; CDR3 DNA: TGTGCCAGCAGCCGCTACGAGGGAAAGACCTATGGCTACACCTTC
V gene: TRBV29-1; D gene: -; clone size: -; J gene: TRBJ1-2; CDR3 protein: CSVSDNYGYTF; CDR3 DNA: TGCAGCGTTAGCGACAACTATGGCTACACCTTC
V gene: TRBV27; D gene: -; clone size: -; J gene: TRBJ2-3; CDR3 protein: CASSLDLTTYF; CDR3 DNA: TGTGCCAGCAGTTTAGATCTGACGACGTATTTT
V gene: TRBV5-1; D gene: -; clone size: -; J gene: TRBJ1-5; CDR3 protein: CASSTDYNQPQHF; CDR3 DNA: TGCGCCAGCTCGACGGACTACAATCAGCCCCAGCATTTT
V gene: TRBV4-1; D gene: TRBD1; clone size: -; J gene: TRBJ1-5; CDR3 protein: CASSQTADREYQPQHF; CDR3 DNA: TGCGCCAGCAGCCAGACCGCGGACAGGGAATATCAGCCCCAGCATTTT
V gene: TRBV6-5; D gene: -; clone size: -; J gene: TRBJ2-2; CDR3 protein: CASGQNTGELFF; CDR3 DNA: TGTGCCAGCGGACAGAACACCGGGGAGCTGTTTTTT
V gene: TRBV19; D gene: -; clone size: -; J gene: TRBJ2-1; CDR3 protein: CASQYGGAGNEQFF; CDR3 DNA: TGTGCCAGCCAGTATGGGGGGGCGGGAAATGAGCAGTTCTTC
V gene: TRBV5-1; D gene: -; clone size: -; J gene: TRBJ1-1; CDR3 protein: CASRDSMLEAFF; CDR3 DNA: TGCGCCAGCAGAGACAGCATGCTTGAAGCTTTCTTT
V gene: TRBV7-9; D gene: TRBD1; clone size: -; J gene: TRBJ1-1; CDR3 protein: CASSSWTGGNTEAFF; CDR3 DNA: TGTGCCAGCAGCTCCTGGACAGGGGGGAACACTGAAGCTTTCTTT
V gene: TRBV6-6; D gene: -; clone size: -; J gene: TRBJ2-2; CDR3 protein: CASSPGGGSGELFF; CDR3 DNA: TGTGCCAGCAGCCCCGGAGGGGGCAGCGGGGAGCTGTTTTTT
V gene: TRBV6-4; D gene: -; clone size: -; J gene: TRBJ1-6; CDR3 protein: CASALHRAGSPLHF; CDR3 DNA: TGTGCCAGCGCCTTACACAGGGCAGGTTCACCCCTCCACTTT
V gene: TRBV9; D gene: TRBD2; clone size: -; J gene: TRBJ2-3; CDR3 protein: CASSRTSGGVADTQYF; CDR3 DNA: TGTGCCAGCAGCCGAACTAGCGGGGGAGTTGCAGATACGCAGTATTTT
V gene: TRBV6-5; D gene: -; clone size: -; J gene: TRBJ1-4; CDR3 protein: CASSYQVSTNEKLFF; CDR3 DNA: TGTGCCAGCAGTTACCAGGTTTCGACTAATGAAAAACTGTTTTTT
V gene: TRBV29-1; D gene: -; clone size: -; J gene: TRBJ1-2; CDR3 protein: CSVGDGLFGYTF; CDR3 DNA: TGCAGCGTTGGGGACGGACTTTTTGGCTACACCTTC
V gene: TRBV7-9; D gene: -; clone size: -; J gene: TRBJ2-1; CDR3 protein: CASSSENRYGNEQFF; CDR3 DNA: TGTGCCAGCAGCTCGGAGAACCGCTACGGGAATGAGCAGTTCTTC
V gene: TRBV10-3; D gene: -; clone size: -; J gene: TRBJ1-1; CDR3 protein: CAISESSPGVTEAFF; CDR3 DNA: TGTGCCATCAGTGAGTCGTCTCCTGGGGTCACTGAAGCTTTCTTT
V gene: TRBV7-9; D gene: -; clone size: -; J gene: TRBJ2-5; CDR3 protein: CASSLGVQETQYF; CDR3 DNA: TGTGCCAGCAGCTTGGGGGTCCAAGAGACCCAGTACTTC
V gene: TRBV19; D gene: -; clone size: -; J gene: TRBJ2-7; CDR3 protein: CASSAAGGQGYEQYF; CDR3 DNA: TGTGCCAGTAGTGCCGCAGGGGGGCAGGGCTACGAGCAGTACTTC
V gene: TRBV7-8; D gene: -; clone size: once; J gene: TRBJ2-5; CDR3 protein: CASRSGQKRHQETQYF; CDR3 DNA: TGTGCCAGCAGGAGCGGACAGAAAAGACACCAAGAGACCCAGTACTTC
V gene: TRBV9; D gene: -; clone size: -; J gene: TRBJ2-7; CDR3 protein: CASSEGGTGLAYEQYF; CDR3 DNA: TGTGCCAGCAGCGAGGGGGGGACAGGCCTTGCCTACGAGCAGTACTTC
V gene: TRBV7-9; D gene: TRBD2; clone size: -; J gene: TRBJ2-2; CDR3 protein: CASSYTSGSSTGELFF; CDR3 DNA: TGTGCCAGCAGCTATACTAGCGGGAGTTCCACCGGGGAGCTGTTTTTT
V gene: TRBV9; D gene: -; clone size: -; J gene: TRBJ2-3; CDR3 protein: CASSGLTDTQYF; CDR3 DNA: TGTGCCAGCAGCGGACTGACAGATACGCAGTATTTT
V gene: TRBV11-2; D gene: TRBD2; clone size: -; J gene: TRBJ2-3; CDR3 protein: CASSFRLGGTLTDTQYF; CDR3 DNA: TGTGCCAGCAGCTTCCGCCTGGGGGGGACTCTCACAGATACGCAGTATTTT
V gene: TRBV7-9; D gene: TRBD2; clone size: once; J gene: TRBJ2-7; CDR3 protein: CASRPELAGVHEQYF; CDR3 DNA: TGTGCCAGCAGGCCCGAACTAGCGGGAGTCCACGAGCAGTACTTC
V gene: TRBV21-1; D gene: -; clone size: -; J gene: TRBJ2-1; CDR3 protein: CARNPGRPRPRTNDLEQFF; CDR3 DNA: TGTGCCAGGAATCCGGGACGTCCTAGGCCGAGGACTAACGACTTGGAGCAGTTCTTC
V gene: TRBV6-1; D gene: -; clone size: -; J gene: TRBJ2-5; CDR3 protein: CASSLQGGQETQYF; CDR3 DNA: TGTGCCAGCAGCCTACAGGGTGGCCAAGAGACCCAGTACTTC
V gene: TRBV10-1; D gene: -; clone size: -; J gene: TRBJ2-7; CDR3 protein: CASSDTYEQYF; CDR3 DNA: TGCGCCAGCAGTGATACCTACGAGCAGTACTTC
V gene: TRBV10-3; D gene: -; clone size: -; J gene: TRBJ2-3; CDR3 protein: CAISVGAASTDTQYF; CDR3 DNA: TGTGCCATCAGTGTCGGCGCGGCAAGCACAGATACGCAGTATTTT
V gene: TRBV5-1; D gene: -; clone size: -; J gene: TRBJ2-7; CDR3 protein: CASSPPVSYEQYF; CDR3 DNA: TGCGCCAGCAGTCCGCCCGTCTCCTACGAGCAGTACTTC
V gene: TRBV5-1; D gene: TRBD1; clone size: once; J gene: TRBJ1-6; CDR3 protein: CASTTGNSPLHF; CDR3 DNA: TGCGCCAGCACGACAGGGAATTCACCCCTCCACTTT
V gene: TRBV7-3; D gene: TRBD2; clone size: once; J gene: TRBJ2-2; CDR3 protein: CASSLYPPRRPTSGDNTGELFF; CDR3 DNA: TGTGCCAGCAGCTTATACCCTCCGCGCCGTCCTACTAGCGGGGATAACACCGGGGAGCTGTTTTTT
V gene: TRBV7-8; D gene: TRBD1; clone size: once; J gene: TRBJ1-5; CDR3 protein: CASSSPLGQGSDSNQPQHF; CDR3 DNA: TGTGCCAGCAGCTCTCCTCTGGGACAGGGATCTGATAGCAATCAGCCCCAGCATTTT
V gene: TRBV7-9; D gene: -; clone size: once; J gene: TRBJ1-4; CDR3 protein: CASSPKTSWGPNEKLFF; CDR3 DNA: TGTGCCAGCAGCCCAAAGACCTCCTGGGGGCCTAATGAAAAACTGTTTTTT
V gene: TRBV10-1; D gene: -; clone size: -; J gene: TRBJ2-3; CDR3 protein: CASSGTPDTQYF; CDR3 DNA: TGCGCCAGCAGCGGGACTCCAGATACGCAGTATTTT
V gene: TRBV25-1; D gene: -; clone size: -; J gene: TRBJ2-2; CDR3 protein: CASSEISSQGGHGELFF; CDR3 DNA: TGTGCCAGCAGTGAAATCAGTTCTCAGGGGGGGCACGGGGAGCTGTTTTTT